This TCR beta chain was obtained from a study of T cell responses to AZD1222 COVID-19 vaccine. Across the study: Pooling covered second doses at about 4 or about 12 weeks. Findings of the study overall: Rises in breadth and depth of Spike-specific TCRs came after two AZD1222 doses. Recipients of AZD1222 seropositive at baseline numbered only 6 or 7. Scientists sampled the repertoires only once the peak T cell response had passed.

Turning to this clone: Antigen: not known.

Germline V gene lookup returns CDR1 SGHDN and CDR2 FVKESK. CDR3 size: 12 residues. V was cut by 3 bases and J by 1 base, with 3 bases left in between. The method was immunoSEQ multiplex PCR; TCRdb's version includes in-frame clones alone and lacks a portion of them. Among more than 100,000 clones listed, approximately 88% were seen once. This receptor was taken from an adult in good health. Sequenced here: peripheral blood, sampled on day 0 of AZD1222 vaccination. The chain is built from TRBV14 and TRBJ2-5; D unresolved. CDR3 sequence reads: CASSHSQETQYF. The CDR3, as DNA: TGTGCCAGCAGCCACTCCCAAGAGACCCAGTACTTC.